The 15 T cell receptor beta chains below come from one sample, sequenced in a study of monozygotic twins with inflammatory bowel disease. Each CDR3 protein gets one entry in TCRdb, which reprocessed the 5' RACE reads and gives no DNA. The listing contains 330,000 or so distinct CDR3 sequences. Sequenced material: blood. The receptors shown here come from a human donor with ulcerative colitis or Crohn's disease, or a healthy co-twin of an affected twin (not recorded which).

The CDR3: CASSFGGQETQYF. This sequence joins TRBV12-3 or TRBV12-4 and TRBJ2-5. The CDR3 consists of 13 residues.

The V and J genes are TRBV6-2 or TRBV6-3 and TRBJ2-5; without DNA, the TCRdb call of TRBD1 cannot be checked. The CDR3 consists of 17 residues. Germline V gives CDR1 MNHEY, CDR2 SVGEGT. CDR3 region: CASSYDSEQGAIETQYF.

The gene calls are TRBV5-5 and TRBJ2-7; TCRdb indicates TRBD1, and absent DNA this call remains unverified. Germline V gene sequence: CDR1 SGHKS, CDR2 YYEKEE (reference sequence). The CDR3 consists of 16 residues. CDR3 region: CASSLAVTGAVYEQYF.

The genes are TRBV25-1 and TRBJ2-5; TCRdb reports TRBD1, a call that lacks DNA to check it against. There are 13 residues in the CDR3. The germline V gene has CDR1 MGHDK and CDR2 SYGVNS. The CDR3 protein is CASSEWGGETQYF.

V and J are TRBV4-1 and TRBJ2-7; TCRdb's D call of TRBD1 is untestable without DNA. The CDR3 runs to 15 residues. From germline, CDR1 is MGHRA and CDR2 YSYEKL. CDR3 amino acids: CASSQFAQGGYEQYF.

The rearrangement links TRBV5-1 to TRBJ1-1; TCRdb picks TRBD1, but there is no DNA to check that call. Germline V lookup: CDR1 SGHRS, CDR2 YFSETQ. The CDR3 totals 15 residues. CDR3 loop: CASAGGGSGGTEAFF.

V and J are TRBV12-3 or TRBV12-4 and TRBJ2-1; checking the TCRdb D call of TRBD2 is not possible without DNA. The CDR3 is made up of 15 amino acids. The CDR3 is CASRRLAGAYNEQFF.

This chain joins TRBV27 and TRBJ2-1; the TRBD1 assignment by TCRdb is unverifiable without DNA. CDR1 is MNHEY, CDR2 SMNVEV, per germline (reference sequence). This CDR3 comprises 16 residues. The CDR3 reads CASSLGFGGPTNEQFF.

This chain connects TRBV20-1 to TRBJ2-3; TCRdb's D call, TRBD1, is unchecked because there is no DNA. CDR1 DFQATT and CDR2 SNEGSKA come from the germline V gene (reference sequence). The CDR3 contains 13 residues. CDR3 sequence reads: CSARPRDRYTQYF.

This chain uses TRBV20-1 with TRBJ1-6; TCRdb names TRBD1, which stays unverified in the absence of DNA. The CDR3 loop spans 13 amino acids. The V gene's germline CDR1 is DFQATT and CDR2 SNEGSKA (reference sequence). CDR3 residues: CSAQDRENSPLHF.

The rearrangement uses TRBV3-1 and TRBJ1-5. Germline lookup yields CDR1 LGHDT and CDR2 YNNKEL (reference sequence). The CDR3 totals 14 residues. This CDR3 is CASSQVGSNQSQHF.

The chain carries TRBV19 and TRBJ1-5. The CDR3 covers 13 residues. Looked up from germline, CDR1 is LNHDA and CDR2 is SQIVND (reference sequence). CDR3 sequence: CASNRGTEQPQHF.

V is TRBV29-1 and J is TRBJ2-7. CDR1 is SQVTM and CDR2 is ANQGSEA in the germline V gene. The CDR3 consists of 11 residues. This chain's CDR3 is CSFGETYEQYF.

This chain connects TRBV5-1 to TRBJ2-7; TCRdb indicates TRBD1, and absent DNA this call remains unverified. The CDR3 has 16 amino acids. The germline gives CDR1 SGHRS, CDR2 YFSETQ. This chain's CDR3 is CASSIYPGQASYEQYF.

V is TRBV5-8 and J is TRBJ2-1; TCRdb calls TRBD1, which cannot be checked without DNA. There are 13 residues in the CDR3. Germline V CDR1 and CDR2: SGHTS, YDEGEE. The CDR3 is CASSQHGGAGQFF.